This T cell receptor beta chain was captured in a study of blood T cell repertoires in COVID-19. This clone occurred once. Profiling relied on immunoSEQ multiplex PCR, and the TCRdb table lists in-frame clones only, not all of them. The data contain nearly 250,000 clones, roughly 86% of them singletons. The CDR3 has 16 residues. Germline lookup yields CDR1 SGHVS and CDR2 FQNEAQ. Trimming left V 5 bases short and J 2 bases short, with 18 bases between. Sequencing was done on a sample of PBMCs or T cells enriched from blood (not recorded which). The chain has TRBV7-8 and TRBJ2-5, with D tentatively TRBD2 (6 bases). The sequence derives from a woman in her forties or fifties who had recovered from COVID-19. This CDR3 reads CASSSPGLTTQETQYF. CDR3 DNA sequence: TGTGCCAGCAGCAGTCCGGGACTTACCACACAAGAGACCCAGTACTTC.